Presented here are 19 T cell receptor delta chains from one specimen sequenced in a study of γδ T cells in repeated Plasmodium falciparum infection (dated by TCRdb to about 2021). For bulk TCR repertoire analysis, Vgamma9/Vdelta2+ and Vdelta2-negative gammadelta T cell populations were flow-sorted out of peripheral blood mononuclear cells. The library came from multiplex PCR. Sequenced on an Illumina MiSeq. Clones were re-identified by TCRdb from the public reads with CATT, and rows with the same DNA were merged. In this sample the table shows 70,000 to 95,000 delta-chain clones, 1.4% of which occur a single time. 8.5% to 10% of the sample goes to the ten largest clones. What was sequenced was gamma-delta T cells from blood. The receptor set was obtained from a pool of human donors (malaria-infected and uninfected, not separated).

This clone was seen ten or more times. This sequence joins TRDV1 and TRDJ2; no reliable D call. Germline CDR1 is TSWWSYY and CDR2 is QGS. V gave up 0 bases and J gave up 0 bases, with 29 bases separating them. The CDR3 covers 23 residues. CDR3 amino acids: CALGELVGLASGLSLTLTAQLFF. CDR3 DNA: TGTGCTCTTGGGGAACTCGTTGGACTTGCCTCGGGCCTCTCTTTGACTTTGACAGCACAACTCTTCTTT.

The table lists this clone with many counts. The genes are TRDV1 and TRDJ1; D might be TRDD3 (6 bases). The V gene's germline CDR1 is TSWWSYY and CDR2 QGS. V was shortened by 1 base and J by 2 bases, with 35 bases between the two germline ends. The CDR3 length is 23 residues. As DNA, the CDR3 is TGTGCTCTTGGGGAACGGGCCTCTCCTAGTAGAGGATTGTACTGGGTAACTACCGATAAACTCATCTTT. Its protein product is CALGERASPSRGLYWVTTDKLIF.

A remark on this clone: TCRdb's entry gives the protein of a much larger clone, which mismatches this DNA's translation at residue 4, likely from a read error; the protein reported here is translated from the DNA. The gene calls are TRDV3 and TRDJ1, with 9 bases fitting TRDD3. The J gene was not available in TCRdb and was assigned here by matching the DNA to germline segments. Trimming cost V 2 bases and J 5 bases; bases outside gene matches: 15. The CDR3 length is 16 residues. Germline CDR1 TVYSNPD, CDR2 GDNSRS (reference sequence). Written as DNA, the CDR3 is TGTGCCTTTCCAACTACGGTTGCTGGGGGATCAGATAAACTCATCTTT. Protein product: CAFPTTVAGGSDKLIF.

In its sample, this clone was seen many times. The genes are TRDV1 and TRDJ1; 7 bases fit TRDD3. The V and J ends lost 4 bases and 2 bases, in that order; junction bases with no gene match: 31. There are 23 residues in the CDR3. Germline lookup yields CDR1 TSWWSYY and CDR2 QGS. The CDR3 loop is CALGVPLASPSSGGLPRTDKLIF. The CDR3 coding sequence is TGTGCTCTTGGGGTCCCCCTGGCGTCCCCGAGCTCTGGGGGTTTGCCGAGAACCGATAAACTCATCTTT.

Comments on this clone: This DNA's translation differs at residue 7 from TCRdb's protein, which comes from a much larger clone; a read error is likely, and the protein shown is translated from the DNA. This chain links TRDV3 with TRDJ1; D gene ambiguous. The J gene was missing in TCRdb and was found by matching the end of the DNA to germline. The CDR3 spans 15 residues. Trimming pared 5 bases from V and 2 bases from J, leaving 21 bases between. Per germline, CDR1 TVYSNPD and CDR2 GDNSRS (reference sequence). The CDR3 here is CAHYDGRRRTDKLIF. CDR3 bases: TGTGCCCACTACGATGGGCGGAGGAGAACCGATAAACTCATCTTT.

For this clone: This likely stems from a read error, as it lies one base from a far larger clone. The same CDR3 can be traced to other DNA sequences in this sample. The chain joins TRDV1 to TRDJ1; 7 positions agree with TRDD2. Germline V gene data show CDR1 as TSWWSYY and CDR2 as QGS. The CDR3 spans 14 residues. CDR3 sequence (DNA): TGTGCCCTTGGGGACCTTCCTCACACCGATAAACTCATCTTT. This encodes CALGDLPHTDKLIF.

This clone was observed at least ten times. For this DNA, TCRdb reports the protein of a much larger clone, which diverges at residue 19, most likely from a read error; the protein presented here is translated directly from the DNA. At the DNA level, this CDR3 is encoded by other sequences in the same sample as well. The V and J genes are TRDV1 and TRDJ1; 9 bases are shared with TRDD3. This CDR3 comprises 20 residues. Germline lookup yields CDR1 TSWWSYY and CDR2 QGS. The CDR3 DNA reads TGTGCTCTTGGGGAGGCTAGGAGGCTGGGGGATCCTTGGTACACCGATAAACTCACCTTT. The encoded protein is CALGEARRLGDPWYTDKLTF.

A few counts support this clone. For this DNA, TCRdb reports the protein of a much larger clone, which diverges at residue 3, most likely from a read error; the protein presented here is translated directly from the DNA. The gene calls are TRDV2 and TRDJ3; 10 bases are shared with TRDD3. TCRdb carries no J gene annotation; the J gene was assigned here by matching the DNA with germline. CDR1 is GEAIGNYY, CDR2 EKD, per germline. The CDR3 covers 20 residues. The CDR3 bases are TGTGCCCGTGACAAAGTACTGGGGGATTCAAAATCCTGGGACACCCGACAGATGTTTTTC. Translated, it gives CARDKVLGDSKSWDTRQMFF.

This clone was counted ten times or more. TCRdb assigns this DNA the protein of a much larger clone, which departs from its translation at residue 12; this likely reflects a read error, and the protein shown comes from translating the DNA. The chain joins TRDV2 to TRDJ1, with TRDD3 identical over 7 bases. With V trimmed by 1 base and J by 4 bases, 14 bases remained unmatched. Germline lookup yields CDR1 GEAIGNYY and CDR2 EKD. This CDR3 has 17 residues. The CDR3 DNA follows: TGTGCCTGTGACACTCAATACTGGGGCAGAGACAACGATAAACTCATCTTT. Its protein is CACDTQYWGRDNDKLIF.

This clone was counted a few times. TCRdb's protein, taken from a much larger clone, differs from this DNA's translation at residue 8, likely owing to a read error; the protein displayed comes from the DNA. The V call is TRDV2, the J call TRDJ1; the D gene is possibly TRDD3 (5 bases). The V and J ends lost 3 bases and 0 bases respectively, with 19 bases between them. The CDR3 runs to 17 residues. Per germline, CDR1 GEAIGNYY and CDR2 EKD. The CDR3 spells CACDLLAWGPYTDKLIF. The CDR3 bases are TGTGCCTGTGACCTTCTCGCTTGGGGCCCGTACACCGATAAACTCATCTTT.

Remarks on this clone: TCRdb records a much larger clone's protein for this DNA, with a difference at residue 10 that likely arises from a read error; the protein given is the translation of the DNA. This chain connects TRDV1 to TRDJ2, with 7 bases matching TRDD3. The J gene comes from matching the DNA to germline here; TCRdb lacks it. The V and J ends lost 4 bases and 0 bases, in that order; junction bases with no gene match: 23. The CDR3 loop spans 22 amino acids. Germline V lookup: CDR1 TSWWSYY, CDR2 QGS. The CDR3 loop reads CALGGPPRGMRRPAPLTAQLFF. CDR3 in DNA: TGTGCTCTTGGGGGACCTCCTAGGGGGATGCGCCGGCCAGCTCCTTTGACAGCACAACTCTTCTTT.

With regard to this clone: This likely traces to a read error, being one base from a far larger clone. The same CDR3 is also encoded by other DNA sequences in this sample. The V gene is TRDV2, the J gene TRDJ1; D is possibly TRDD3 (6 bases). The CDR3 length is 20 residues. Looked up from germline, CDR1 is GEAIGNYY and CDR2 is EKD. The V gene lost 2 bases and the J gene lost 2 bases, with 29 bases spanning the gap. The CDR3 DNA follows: TGTGCCTGTGACAGACGGTACTGGGTCACCAAGGGAAGGACGACCGATAAACTCATCTTT. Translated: CACDRRYWVTKGRTTDKLIF.

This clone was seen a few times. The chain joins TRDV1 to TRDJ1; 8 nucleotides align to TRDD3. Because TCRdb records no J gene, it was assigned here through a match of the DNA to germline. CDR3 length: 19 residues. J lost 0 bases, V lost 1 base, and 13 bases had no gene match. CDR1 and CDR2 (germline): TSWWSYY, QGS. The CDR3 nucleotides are TGTGCTCTTGGGGAACCTAGAGAAGATGTTGGGGGATACACCGATAAACTCATCTTT. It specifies CALGEPREDVGGYTDKLIF.

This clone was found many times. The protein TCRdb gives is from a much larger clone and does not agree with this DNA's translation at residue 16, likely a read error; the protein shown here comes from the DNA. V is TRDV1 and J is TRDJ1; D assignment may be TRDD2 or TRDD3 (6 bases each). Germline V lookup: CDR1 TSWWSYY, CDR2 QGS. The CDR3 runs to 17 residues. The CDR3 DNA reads TGTGCTCTTGCGACTCTCCTACGGGGGACACGATCCGATAAACTCACCTTT. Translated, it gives CALATLLRGTRSDKLTF.

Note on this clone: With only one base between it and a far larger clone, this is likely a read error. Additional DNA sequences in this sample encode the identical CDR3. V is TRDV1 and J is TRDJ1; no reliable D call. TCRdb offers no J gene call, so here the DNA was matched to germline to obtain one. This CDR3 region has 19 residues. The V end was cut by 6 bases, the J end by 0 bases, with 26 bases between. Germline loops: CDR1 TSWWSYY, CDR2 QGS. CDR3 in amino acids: CALGRPLVGTKPYTDKLIF. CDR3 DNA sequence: TGTGCTCTTGGCCGTCCCCTTGTCGGGACCAAACCTTACACCGATAAACTCATCTTT.

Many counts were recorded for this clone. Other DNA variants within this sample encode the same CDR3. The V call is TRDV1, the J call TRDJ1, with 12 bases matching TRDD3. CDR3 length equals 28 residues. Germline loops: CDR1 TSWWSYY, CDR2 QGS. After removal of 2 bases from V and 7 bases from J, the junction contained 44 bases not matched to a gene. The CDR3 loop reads CALGEASRLTSIPQYSLSYWGILSKLIF. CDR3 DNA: TGTGCTCTTGGGGAAGCCTCCCGGCTTACCTCCATTCCTCAATATTCGCTTTCGTACTGGGGGATACTTAGTAAACTCATCTTT.

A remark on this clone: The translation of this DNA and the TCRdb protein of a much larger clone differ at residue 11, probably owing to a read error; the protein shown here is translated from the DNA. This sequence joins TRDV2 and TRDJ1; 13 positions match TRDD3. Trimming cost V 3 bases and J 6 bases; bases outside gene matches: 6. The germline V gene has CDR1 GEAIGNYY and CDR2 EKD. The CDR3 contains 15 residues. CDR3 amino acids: CACDALLGDTHKLIF. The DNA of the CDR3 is TGTGCCTGTGACGCATTACTGGGGGATACGCATAAACTCATCTTT.

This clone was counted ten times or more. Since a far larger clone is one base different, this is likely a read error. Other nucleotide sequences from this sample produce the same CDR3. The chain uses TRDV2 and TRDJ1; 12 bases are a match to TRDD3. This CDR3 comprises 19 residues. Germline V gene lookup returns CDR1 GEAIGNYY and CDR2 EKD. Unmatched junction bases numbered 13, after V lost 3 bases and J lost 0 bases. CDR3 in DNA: TGTGCCTGTGACGATTTGCTGGGGGATACGCCCGCGTACACCGATAAACTCATCTTT. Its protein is CACDDLLGDTPAYTDKLIF.

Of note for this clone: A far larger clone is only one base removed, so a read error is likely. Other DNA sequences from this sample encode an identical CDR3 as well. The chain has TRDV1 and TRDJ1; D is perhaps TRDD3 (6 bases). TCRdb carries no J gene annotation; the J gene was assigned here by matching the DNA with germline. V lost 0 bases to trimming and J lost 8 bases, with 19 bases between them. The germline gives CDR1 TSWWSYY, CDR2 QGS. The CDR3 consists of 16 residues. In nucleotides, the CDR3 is TGTGCTCTTGGGGAACTAGGACACCGGGGGAGCGACAAACTCATCTTT. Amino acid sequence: CALGELGHRGSDKLIF.